Presented here are 7 T cell receptor beta chains from one specimen sequenced in a study of response to subunit inactivated influenza vaccine. From the RT-PCR reads, TCRdb called clonotypes with MiXCR, one entry per CDR3 protein. The sample contains just under 550,000 distinct CDR3 sequences, less than 25% of which appear only once. The same data also contributed to another study, on T cells expressing NK-cell markers. Turning to that study: The authors generated TCR beta cDNA through 5'RACE template switching with UMIs.

The source was CD4+ T cells sorted from PBMCs, collected approximately 13 days after vaccination. The receptors stem from a middle-aged man who received an inactivated influenza vaccine.

V and J are TRBV5-6 and TRBJ1-1; 7 bases align to TRBD1. The germline V gene encodes CDR1 SGHDT and CDR2 YYEEEE. The CDR3 extends over 16 amino acids. V lost 5 bases to trimming and J lost 4 bases; unmatched junction nucleotides: 14. In DNA, the CDR3 is TGTGCCAGCAGGAAAACAGGGGAATTAATGGGCACTGAAGCTTTCTTT. Its protein is CASRKTGELMGTEAFF.

This clonotype has a count of ten or more. J is TRBJ1-4 and V is TRBV12-3 or TRBV12-4; D not resolved. V was shortened by 7 bases and J by 8 bases, with 11 bases between the two germline ends. The CDR3 runs to 12 residues. The CDR3 protein is CASTGLEEKLFF. Here the CDR3 DNA reads TGTGCCAGCACGGGATTGGAGGAAAAACTGTTTTTT.

In this sample, this clonotype turned up a few times. J is TRBJ2-1 and V is TRBV7-8, with D unresolved. Trimming stripped 3 bases from V and 3 bases from J, with 12 bases between. The CDR3 is made up of 15 amino acids. CDR1 is SGHVS and CDR2 is FQNEAQ in the germline V gene. As DNA, the CDR3 is TGTGCCAGCAGCTTGCATTGGGCGGACTACAATGAGCAGTTCTTC. Translating gives CASSLHWADYNEQFF.

The chain employs TRBV6-4 and TRBJ1-2; D ambiguous. The CDR3 consists of 11 residues. The V gene's germline CDR1 is MRHNA and CDR2 SNTAGT. The V and J ends lost 2 bases and 7 bases respectively, with 5 bases between them. CDR3 protein: CASSDGRGYTF. The DNA for the CDR3 is TGTGCCAGCAGTGACGGTCGTGGCTACACCTTC.

This rearrangement joins TRBV20-1 to TRBJ2-7; TRBD1 is a possible D gene (6 bases). The CDR3 loop spans 14 amino acids. Trimming took off 3 bases at V and 3 bases at J, with 15 bases between the two ends. From germline, CDR1 is DFQATT and CDR2 SNEGSKA (reference sequence). CDR3 DNA sequence: TGCAGTGCTAGCATTTTATCCAGGGGCTACGAGCAGTACTTC. Encoded protein: CSASILSRGYEQYF.

This clonotype showed up just once. V gene TRBV18 combines with J gene TRBJ1-2; 7 nucleotides align to TRBD1. The CDR3 runs to 17 residues. V trimming: 4 bases; J trimming: 2 bases; junction bases outside the gene matches: 13. CDR1 KGHSH and CDR2 LQKENI come from the germline V gene. CDR3 residues: CASSLRSGTASNYGYTF. CDR3 bases: TGTGCCAGCTCACTTCGCTCCGGGACAGCGAGCAACTATGGCTACACCTTC.

The table lists this clonotype with a few counts. This chain links TRBV5-6 with TRBJ2-1; no clear D gene. This CDR3 is built from 14 residues. In germline, CDR1 is SGHDT, CDR2 YYEEEE. Trimming shortened V by 3 bases and J by 5 bases, and 12 bases separated the two germline ends. CDR3 amino acids: CASSSTDPNNEQFF. The DNA of the CDR3 is TGTGCCAGCAGCTCGACCGATCCCAACAATGAGCAGTTCTTC.